The 10 T cell receptor beta chains in this list originate from one sample, sequenced in a study of OX40 agonist ivuxolimab in advanced cancers. The data were produced by immunoSEQ multiplex PCR, yet TCRdb's version contains in-frame clones alone and is incomplete. The profile shows about 32,000 clones, under 85% of them singletons. The sample in question was CD4+ or CD8+ T cells sorted from blood, obtained in a trial of the OX40 agonist ivuxolimab. These receptors came from an adult with an advanced solid tumor such as melanoma, head and neck, liver or kidney cancer.

Only one count was recorded for this clone. The chain carries TRBV28 and TRBJ1-2; the D is unclear. This CDR3 region has 15 residues. Germline assignment: CDR1 MDHEN and CDR2 SYDVKM. V was clipped by 2 bases and J by 6 bases, with 16 bases between them. The CDR3 is CASSLRLTQRDGYTF. CDR3 DNA: TGTGCCAGCAGTTTACGGCTAACCCAGAGGGATGGCTACACCTTC.

The chain is built from TRBV11-3 and TRBJ2-7; D ambiguous. This CDR3 has 13 amino acids. Per germline, CDR1 SGHNT and CDR2 YENEEA. V shed 6 bases and J shed 0 bases, with 9 bases lying between them. DNA for the CDR3: TGTGCCAGCAGGATGGACGGCTCCTACGAGCAGTACTTC. It codes for CASRMDGSYEQYF.

The chain has TRBV4-3 and TRBJ1-3; D is uncertain. V was clipped by 1 base and J by 4 bases, with 11 bases between them. Germline V gene sequence: CDR1 LGHNA, CDR2 YSLEER. The CDR3 length is 15 residues. This CDR3 is CASSQVRDPGNTIYF. The CDR3 DNA sequence: TGCGCCAGCAGCCAAGTCAGAGACCCCGGAAACACCATATATTTT.

A word on this clone: Other nucleotide sequences in the sample specify the same CDR3. This sequence joins TRBV7-9 and TRBJ2-7, with D uncertain. The germline gives CDR1 SEHNR, CDR2 FQNEAQ (reference sequence). This CDR3 contains 14 residues. V lost 0 bases to trimming and J lost 4 bases, with 10 bases between them. In nucleotides, the CDR3 is TGTGCCAGCAGCTTAGCAGGGCCCTCATACGAGCAGTACTTC. Translation gives CASSLAGPSYEQYF.

J is TRBJ1-3 and V is TRBV6-6; unclear D gene. The CDR3 is 15 amino acids. V lost 0 bases to trimming and J lost 0 bases, with 6 bases between them. Germline values: CDR1 MNHNY, CDR2 SVGAGI (reference sequence). CDR3 sequence: CASSYSAYSGNTIYF. CDR3 nucleotides: TGTGCCAGCAGTTACTCGGCCTACTCTGGAAACACCATATATTTT.

This clone is a singleton in its sample. This sequence joins TRBV28 and TRBJ1-3; D possibly corresponds to TRBD1 (6 bases). CDR1 is MDHEN, CDR2 SYDVKM, per germline. The V end was cut by 6 bases, the J end by 3 bases, with 15 bases between. The CDR3 has 15 amino acids. For the CDR3, the DNA is TGTGCCAGCAGCTCTCCTTACAGGGTTGGAAACACCATATATTTT. It yields the protein CASSSPYRVGNTIYF.

V usage is TRBV28 and J usage is TRBJ2-4; D perhaps matches TRBD1 (6 bases). Germline lookup yields CDR1 MDHEN and CDR2 SYDVKM. The CDR3 has 17 amino acids. Trimming stripped 2 bases from V and 3 bases from J, with 17 bases between. This CDR3 is CASSLPKTGSGKNIQYF. The CDR3 DNA is TGTGCCAGCAGTTTACCTAAAACAGGGTCGGGCAAAAACATTCAGTACTTC.

The chain employs TRBV4-1 and TRBJ2-1; a possible D gene is TRBD2 (5 bases). Trimming cost V 5 bases and J 8 bases, with 19 bases left between them. The CDR3 has 15 amino acids. CDR1 is MGHRA, CDR2 YSYEKL, per germline. CDR3 region: CASSSQILVSDEQFF. Written as DNA, the CDR3 is TGCGCCAGCAGCTCTCAGATACTAGTTTCGGATGAGCAGTTCTTC.

V is TRBV6-5 and J is TRBJ2-5; D remains unclear. Germline CDR1 is MNHEY and CDR2 is SVGAGI. Trimming took off 1 base at V and 0 bases at J, with 3 bases between the two ends. This CDR3 region has 13 residues. CDR3 amino acids: CASSYWDQETQYF. CDR3 sequence (DNA): TGTGCCAGCAGTTACTGGGACCAAGAGACCCAGTACTTC.

J is TRBJ2-7 and V is TRBV10-2, with TRBD2 matching over 7 bases. The CDR3 is made up of 13 amino acids. From germline, CDR1 is WSHSY and CDR2 SAAADI. V shed 11 bases and J 2 bases; nucleotides not matched to a gene: 9. The CDR3 DNA reads TGCGCCGTGCTAGCGGCGCCTACCTACGAGCAGTACTTC. Amino acid sequence: CAVLAAPTYEQYF.